This entry features one T cell receptor beta chain sequence. What antigen it recognizes has not been identified. No base quality values were provided; no much bigger clone lies one nucleotide off. In the prospective study, participants were about 18 to 95 years old, resided in approximately 25 geographic areas of the United States, and were enrolled through a virtual design. Cohort assignment in the prospective study relied on participant-reported clinical history from a screening survey and a study questionnaire. Each participant in the prospective study had whole blood, serum and a nasopharyngeal or oropharyngeal swab collected by mobile phlebotomists. Prospective study participants could optionally give additional blood draws and questionnaires over an approximately two-month period. Before DNA extraction, blood samples from the prospective study were shipped at room temperature or frozen. This sample stems from a study of blood T cell repertoires in COVID-19 (dated by TCRdb to 2020 to 2021). The study in broad terms: Samples from collaborators originated in the United States, Italy and Spain and spanned both the acute and convalescent phases of COVID-19. The prospective study material was composed of cDNA or gDNA derived from T cells, B-cell-depleted T cells, or PBMCs. The dataset comprised deeply sampled blood TCRbeta repertoires from subjects exposed to, actively infected with, or recovered from COVID-19. The repertoires were released in a freely available public database meant as a resource for research on the immune response to SARS-CoV-2. Samples were obtained from the ongoing ImmuneRACE study (first 160 participants) and from over 1,000 subjects provided by 6 global collaborators. The sample metadata nearly always contained a de-identified subject ID, COVID-19 status, age in years and sex. Where HLA class I and class II types were available, the types were taken from metadata supplied by the sample provider, not from assay-based typing. Study-wide conclusions, independent of this receptor: Clinical and demographic metadata were provided uncurated, with the amount varying by source and participant.

TCRbeta CDR3 regions were amplified from genomic DNA by means of the immunoSEQ Assay, a bias-controlled multiplex PCR. As for the original processing: The number of nucleated cells in each sample was estimated by amplification of reference gene primers within the assay. To quantify the absolute abundance of each unique TCRbeta CDR3 rearrangement, sequence reads were collapsed and filtered. For each sample, productive Simpson clonality was calculated as the square root of Simpson's diversity index over productive rearrangements. Sourced from immuneACCESS, this table was stored by TCRdb with only in-frame sequences that have V and J called. A share of the clones is absent; for the studies checked, an unresolved V gene accounts for under half, and the remainder has no known explanation. For V, J and clone size, that table is used; D and trimming come from the DNA. This sample holds about 220,000 clones; approximately 88% were observed only once. Roughly 2.5% of the sample is in the top ten clones.

At the junction V is shortened by 3 bases and J by 2 bases, with 8 bases in between. The germline V gene encodes CDR1 LGHDT and CDR2 YNNKEL (reference sequence). The CDR3 runs 14 amino acids, cysteine and phenylalanine included. Here the CDR3 DNA is all that survives: 42 bases in frame from base 1. Here the chain combines TRBV3-1 (or the pseudogene TRBV3-2) and TRBJ1-3, with TRBD1 as a weak D call on 5 bases. The source material was PBMCs or T cells enriched from blood (not recorded which). The receptor comes from a middle-aged woman with acute COVID-19. DNA sequence: TGTGCCAGCAGCCATAAGGGGACTGGAAACACCATATATTTT. Translated, this is CASSHKGTGNTIYF.